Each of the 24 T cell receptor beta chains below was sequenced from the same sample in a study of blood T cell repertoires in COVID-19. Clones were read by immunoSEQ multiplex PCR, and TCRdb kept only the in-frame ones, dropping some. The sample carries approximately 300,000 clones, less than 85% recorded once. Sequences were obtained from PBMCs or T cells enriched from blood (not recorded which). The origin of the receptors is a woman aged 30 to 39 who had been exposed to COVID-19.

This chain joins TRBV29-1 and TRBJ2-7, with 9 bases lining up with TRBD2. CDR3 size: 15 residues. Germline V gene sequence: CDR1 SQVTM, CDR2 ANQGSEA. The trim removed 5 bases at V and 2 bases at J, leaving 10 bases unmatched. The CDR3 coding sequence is TGCAGCGTTATACTCGAGACTAGCGGACCCTACGAGCAGTACTTC. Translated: CSVILETSGPYEQYF.

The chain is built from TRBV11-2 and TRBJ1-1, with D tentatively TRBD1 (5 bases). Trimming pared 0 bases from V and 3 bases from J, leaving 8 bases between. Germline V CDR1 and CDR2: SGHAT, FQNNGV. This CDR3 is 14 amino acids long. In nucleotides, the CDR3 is TGTGCCAGCAGCTTAGACAGGGTTTACACTGAAGCTTTCTTT. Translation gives CASSLDRVYTEAFF. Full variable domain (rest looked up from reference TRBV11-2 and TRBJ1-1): EAGVAQSPRYKIIEKRQSVAFWCNPISGHATLYWYQQILGQGPKLLIQFQNNGVVDDSQLPKDRFSAERLKGVDSTLKIQPAKLEDSAVYLCASSLDRVYTEAFFGQGTRLTVV.

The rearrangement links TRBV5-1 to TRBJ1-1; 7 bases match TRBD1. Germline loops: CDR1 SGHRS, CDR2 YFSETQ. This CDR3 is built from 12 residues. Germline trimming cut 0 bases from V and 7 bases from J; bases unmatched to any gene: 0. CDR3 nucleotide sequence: TGCGCCAGCAGCTTGGGACAGGGTGAAGCTTTCTTT. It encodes CASSLGQGEAFF.

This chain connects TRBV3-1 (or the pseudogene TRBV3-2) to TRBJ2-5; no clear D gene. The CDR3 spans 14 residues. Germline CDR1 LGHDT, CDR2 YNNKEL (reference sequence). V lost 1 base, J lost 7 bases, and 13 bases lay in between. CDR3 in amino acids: CASSQVRSSGTQYF. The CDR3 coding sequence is TGTGCCAGCAGCCAAGTACGGTCAAGTGGGACCCAGTACTTC.

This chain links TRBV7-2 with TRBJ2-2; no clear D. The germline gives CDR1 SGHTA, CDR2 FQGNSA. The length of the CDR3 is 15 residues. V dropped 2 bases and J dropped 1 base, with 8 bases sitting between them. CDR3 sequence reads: CASSLIVGNTGELFF. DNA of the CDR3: TGTGCCAGCAGCTTAATAGTTGGGAACACCGGGGAGCTGTTTTTT.

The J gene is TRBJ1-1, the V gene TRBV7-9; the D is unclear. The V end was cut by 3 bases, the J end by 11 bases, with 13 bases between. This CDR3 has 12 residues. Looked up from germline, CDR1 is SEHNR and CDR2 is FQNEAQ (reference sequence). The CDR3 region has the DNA TGTGCCAGCAGCTTCTCCGGAACAGTGGCTTTCTTT. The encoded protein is CASSFSGTVAFF.

The chain's CDR3 is CASSPKGLNQPQHF. In nucleotides, the CDR3 is TGTGCCAGCAGCCCCAAGGGGCTCAATCAGCCCCAGCATTTT. The chain joins TRBV7-9 to TRBJ1-5; tentatively, D is TRBD1 (5 bases). V was cut by 5 bases and J by 3 bases, with 11 bases left in between. The CDR3 extends over 14 amino acids. Per germline, CDR1 SEHNR and CDR2 FQNEAQ (reference sequence).

The CDR3 region is CALTAGGFTDTQYF. In DNA, the CDR3 is TGTGCCCTGACCGCGGGGGGCTTCACAGATACGCAGTATTTT. This sequence joins TRBV30 and TRBJ2-3, with 8 bases identical to TRBD2. The CDR3 extends over 14 amino acids. The germline CDR1 and CDR2 sequences are GTSNPN and SVGIG (reference sequence). The trim removed 8 bases at V and 2 bases at J, leaving 9 bases unmatched. Variable domain in full (rest from reference TRBV30 and TRBJ2-3): SQTIHQWPATLVQPVGSPLSLECTVEGTSNPNLYWYRQAAGRGLQLLFYSVGIGQISSEVPQNLSASRPQDRQFILSSKKLLLSDSGFYLCALTAGGFTDTQYFGPGTRLTVL.

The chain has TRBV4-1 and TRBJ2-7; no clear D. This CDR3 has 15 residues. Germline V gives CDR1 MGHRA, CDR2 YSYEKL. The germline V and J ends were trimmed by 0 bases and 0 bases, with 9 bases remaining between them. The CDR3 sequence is CASSQDFRSSYEQYF. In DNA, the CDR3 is TGCGCCAGCAGCCAAGATTTCCGTAGCTCCTACGAGCAGTACTTC.

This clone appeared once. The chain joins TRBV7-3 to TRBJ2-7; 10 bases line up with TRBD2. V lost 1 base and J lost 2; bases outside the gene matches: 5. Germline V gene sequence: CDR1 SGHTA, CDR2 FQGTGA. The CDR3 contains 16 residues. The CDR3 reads CASSLSSSGGTYEQYF. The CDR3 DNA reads TGTGCCAGCAGCTTAAGCTCTAGCGGGGGCACCTACGAGCAGTACTTC. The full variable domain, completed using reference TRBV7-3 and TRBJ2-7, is GAGVSQTPSNKVTEKGKYVELRCDPISGHTALYWYRQSLGQGPEFLIYFQGTGAADDSGLPNDRFFAVRPEGSVSTLKIQRTERGDSAVYLCASSLSSSGGTYEQYFGPGTRLTVT.

The CDR3 sequence: CASSMFAVNTEAFF. The DNA of the CDR3 is TGTGCCAGTAGTATGTTCGCGGTGAACACTGAAGCTTTCTTT. The chain uses TRBV19 and TRBJ1-1, with D unresolved. The CDR3 has 14 amino acids. The V end was cut by 3 bases, the J end by 0 bases, with 8 bases between. Germline CDR1 and CDR2: LNHDA and SQIVND (reference sequence).

The CDR3 DNA follows: TGTGCCAGCAGCCCTTACAGGACTACCAAAGGAAACATTCAGTACTTC. It translates to CASSPYRTTKGNIQYF. V is TRBV5-4 and J is TRBJ2-4; D is possibly TRBD2 (6 bases). V was pared by 4 bases and J by 6 bases, with 20 bases between. The CDR3 has 16 residues. CDR1 and CDR2 (germline): SGHNT, YYREEE (reference sequence).

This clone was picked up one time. The DNA of the CDR3 is TGTGCCAGCAGTTACCATGGACAGGGGGGTGATTCGGCGCAGTATTTT. It codes for CASSYHGQGGDSAQYF. V usage is TRBV6-2 or TRBV6-3 and J usage is TRBJ2-3; 10 bases fit TRBD1. Germline V gene data show CDR1 as MNHEY and CDR2 as SVGEGT. The length of the CDR3 is 16 residues. The V segment lost 2 bases and the J segment 10 bases; nucleotides outside the gene matches: 12.

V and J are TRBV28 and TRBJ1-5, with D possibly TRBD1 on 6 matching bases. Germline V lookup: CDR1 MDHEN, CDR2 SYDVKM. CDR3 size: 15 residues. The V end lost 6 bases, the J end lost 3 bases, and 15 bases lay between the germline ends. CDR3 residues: CASRKPTGINQPQHF. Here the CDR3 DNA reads TGTGCCAGCAGGAAGCCTACAGGGATCAATCAGCCCCAGCATTTT.

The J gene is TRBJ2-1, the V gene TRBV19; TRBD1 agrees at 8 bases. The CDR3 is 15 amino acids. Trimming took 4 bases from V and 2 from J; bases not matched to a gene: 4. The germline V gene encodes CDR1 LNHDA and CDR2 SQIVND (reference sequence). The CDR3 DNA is TGTGCCAGTAGTACCGGACAGGGAACCTACAATGAGCAGTTCTTC. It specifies CASSTGQGTYNEQFF.

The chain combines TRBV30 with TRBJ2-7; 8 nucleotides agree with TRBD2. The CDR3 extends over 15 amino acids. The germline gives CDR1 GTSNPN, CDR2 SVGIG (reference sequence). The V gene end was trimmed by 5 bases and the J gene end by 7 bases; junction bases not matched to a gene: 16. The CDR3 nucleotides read TGTGCCTGGCAAAGAAGGGGGACTAGTCTTCGGGAGCAGTACTTC. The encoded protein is CAWQRRGTSLREQYF.

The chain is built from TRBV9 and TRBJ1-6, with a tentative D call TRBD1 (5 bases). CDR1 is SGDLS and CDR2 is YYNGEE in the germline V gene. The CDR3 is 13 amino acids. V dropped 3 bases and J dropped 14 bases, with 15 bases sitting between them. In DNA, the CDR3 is TGTGCCAGCAGCGGACAGAGTCTGGGATCCCTCCACTTT. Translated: CASSGQSLGSLHF.

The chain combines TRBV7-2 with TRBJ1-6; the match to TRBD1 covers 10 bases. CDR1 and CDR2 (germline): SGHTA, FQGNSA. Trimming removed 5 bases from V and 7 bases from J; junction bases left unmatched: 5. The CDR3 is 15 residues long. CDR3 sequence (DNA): TGTGCCAGCAGCCCGACAGGGGGCAAAAATTCACCCCTCCACTTT. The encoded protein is CASSPTGGKNSPLHF.

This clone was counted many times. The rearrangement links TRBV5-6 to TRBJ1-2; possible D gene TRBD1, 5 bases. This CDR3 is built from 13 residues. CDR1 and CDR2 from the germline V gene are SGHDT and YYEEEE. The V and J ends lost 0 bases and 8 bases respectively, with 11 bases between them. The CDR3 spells CASSLARVGGYTF. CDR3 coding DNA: TGTGCCAGCAGCTTGGCCAGGGTAGGCGGCTACACCTTC. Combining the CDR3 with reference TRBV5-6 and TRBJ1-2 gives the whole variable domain DAGVTQSPTHLIKTRGQQVTLRCSPKSGHDTVSWYQQALGQGPQFIFQYYEEEERQRGNFPDRFSGHQFPNYSSELNVNALLLGDSALYLCASSLARVGGYTFGSGTRLTVV.

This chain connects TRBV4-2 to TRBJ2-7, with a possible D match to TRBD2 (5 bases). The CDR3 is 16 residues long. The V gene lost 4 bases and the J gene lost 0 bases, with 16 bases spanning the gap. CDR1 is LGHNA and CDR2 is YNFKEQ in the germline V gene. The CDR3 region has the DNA TGTGCCAGCAGCCCGCACGGAGGCCTGCCCTCCTACGAGCAGTACTTC. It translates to CASSPHGGLPSYEQYF.

The CDR3 nucleotides are TGCGCCAGCAGCTTGGCCGGGACTCTGAGAGAGGAGCTGTTTTTT. Amino acid sequence: CASSLAGTLREELFF. V is TRBV5-1 and J is TRBJ2-2; TRBD2 is a possible D gene (6 bases). CDR1 SGHRS and CDR2 YFSETQ come from the germline V gene. The V gene lost 0 bases and the J gene lost 10 bases, with 16 bases spanning the gap. CDR3 size: 15 residues.

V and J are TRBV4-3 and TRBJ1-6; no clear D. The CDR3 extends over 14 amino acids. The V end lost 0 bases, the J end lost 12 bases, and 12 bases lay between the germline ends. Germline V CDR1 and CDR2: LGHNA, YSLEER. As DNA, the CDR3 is TGCGCCAGCAGCCAAGAGAGGCAAGCCGGACCCCTCCACTTT. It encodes CASSQERQAGPLHF.

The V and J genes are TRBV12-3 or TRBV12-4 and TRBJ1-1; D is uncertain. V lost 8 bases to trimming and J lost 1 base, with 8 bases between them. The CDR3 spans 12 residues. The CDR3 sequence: CASLPGNTEAFF. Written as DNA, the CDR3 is TGTGCCAGCCTGCCAGGGAACACTGAAGCTTTCTTT.

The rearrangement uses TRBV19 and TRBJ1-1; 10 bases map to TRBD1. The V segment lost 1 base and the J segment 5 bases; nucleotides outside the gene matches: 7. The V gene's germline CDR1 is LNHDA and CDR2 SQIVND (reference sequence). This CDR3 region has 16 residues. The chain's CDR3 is CASSIVGTGARTEAFF. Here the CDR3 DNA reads TGTGCCAGTAGTATAGTTGGGACAGGGGCGCGGACTGAAGCTTTCTTT.